The 7 T cell receptor beta chains below all came from one sample that was sequenced in a study of blood T cell repertoires in COVID-19. Repertoires were generated with immunoSEQ multiplex PCR, while TCRdb's copy carries only in-frame clones and drops some. Seen here are about 140,000 clones, approximately 84% observed once, and the top ten hold under 9.5%. Input material: peripheral blood. The receptor source for this set is a human donor in a cohort sampled during active COVID-19.

The V call is TRBV5-1, the J call TRBJ2-3, with D possibly being TRBD2 (5 bases). V shed 0 bases and J shed 2 bases, with 10 bases lying between them. Germline V gene data show CDR1 as SGHRS and CDR2 as YFSETQ. CDR3 length: 15 amino acids. The CDR3 region is CASSLDGRVTDTQYF. In nucleotides, the CDR3 is TGCGCCAGCAGCTTGGACGGGCGGGTCACAGATACGCAGTATTTT.

J is TRBJ1-2 and V is TRBV29-1, with 9 bases fitting TRBD1. V lost 6 bases, J lost 7 bases, and 6 bases stayed unmatched. This CDR3 has 12 residues. From germline, CDR1 is SQVTM and CDR2 ANQGSEA. The DNA of the CDR3 is TGCAGCGTCCTGACAGGGGGAGCTGGCTACACCTTC. Protein: CSVLTGGAGYTF.

This clone was detected once. The chain uses TRBV11-2 and TRBJ1-2; 8 positions agree with TRBD1. Germline V gives CDR1 SGHAT, CDR2 FQNNGV. The V segment lost 5 bases and the J segment 8 bases; nucleotides outside the gene matches: 7. The CDR3 covers 13 residues. Here the CDR3 DNA reads TGTGCCAGCAGCCCCACAGGGGGGGACGGCTACACCTTC. As protein: CASSPTGGDGYTF.

This chain links TRBV3-1 (or the pseudogene TRBV3-2) with TRBJ2-2, with 10 bases aligning to TRBD1. The germline V gene encodes CDR1 LGHDT and CDR2 YNNKEL (reference sequence). J lost 6 bases, V lost 3 bases, and 1 base had no gene match. The CDR3 is 14 residues long. Here the CDR3 reads CASSQDRGSGELFF. CDR3 nucleotides: TGTGCCAGCAGCCAGGACAGGGGGTCCGGGGAGCTGTTTTTT.

This rearrangement joins TRBV3-1 (or the pseudogene TRBV3-2) to TRBJ1-1, with 9 bases matching TRBD1. The V gene end was trimmed by 3 bases and the J gene end by 1 base; junction bases not matched to a gene: 6. The CDR3 is made up of 16 amino acids. Per the germline V gene, CDR1 is LGHDT and CDR2 is YNNKEL (reference sequence). The CDR3 nucleotides are TGTGCCAGCAGCCACCACCTGACAGGGGGGAACACTGAAGCTTTCTTT. Translating gives CASSHHLTGGNTEAFF.

V gene TRBV5-5 combines with J gene TRBJ1-2, with 7 bases matching TRBD1. J gave up 2 bases and V 4 bases, and 5 bases lay outside the gene matches. The CDR3 covers 14 residues. The germline V gene has CDR1 SGHKS and CDR2 YYEKEE (reference sequence). CDR3 coding DNA: TGTGCCAGCAGCCGGACAGGTATCAACTATGGCTACACCTTC. It translates to CASSRTGINYGYTF.

This chain joins TRBV24-1 and TRBJ2-1; D is unclear. The CDR3 length is 17 residues. V was cut by 3 bases and J by 0 bases, with 14 bases left in between. The germline gives CDR1 KGHDR, CDR2 SFDVKD. In DNA form, the CDR3 reads TGTGCCACCAGTGATGCGACAACTCACCTCTCCTACAATGAGCAGTTCTTC. Translation gives CATSDATTHLSYNEQFF.